The 18 T cell receptor beta chains listed next were all sequenced from one sample in a study of neoadjuvant anti-PD-1 for oral cavity cancer. Data came from immunoSEQ multiplex PCR; TCRdb stores just in-frame clones and leaves some out. The repertoire has roughly 13,000 clones, less than 85% of them found once; the top ten carry 2% to 2.5%. The sample consisted of PBMCs, taken before nivolumab (anti-PD-1) treatment. The receptors were gathered from a person aged 40-85 years with oral cavity squamous cell carcinoma.

This CDR3 is CASSPRQGGYGYTF. The CDR3 bases are TGTGCCAGCAGCCCTCGACAGGGTGGCTATGGCTACACCTTC. The chain couples TRBV11-2 to TRBJ1-2; TRBD1 aligns across 7 bases. This CDR3 is 14 amino acids long. Germline-derived CDR1 and CDR2 are SGHAT and FQNNGV. V lost 5 bases and J lost 4; bases outside the gene matches: 7.

This clone was counted only a few times. The chain combines TRBV27 with TRBJ1-6; D not certain. V gave up 2 bases and J gave up 7 bases, with 9 bases separating them. Germline V gene lookup returns CDR1 MNHEY and CDR2 SMNVEV (reference sequence). This CDR3 is 14 amino acids long. The DNA of the CDR3 is TGTGCCAGCAGTTTAGGGGTGGGCAATTCACCCCTCCACTTT. Translating it yields CASSLGVGNSPLHF.

In its sample, this clone was seen a few times. The chain has TRBV30 and TRBJ1-2, with TRBD1 identical over 8 bases. Germline V gene data show CDR1 as GTSNPN and CDR2 as SVGIG (reference sequence). CDR3 length: 12 residues. With 3 bases clipped from V and 7 bases from J, the junction kept 4 bases outside the gene matches. The DNA for the CDR3 is TGTGCCTGGAGAAGGCAGGGGGCTGGCTACACCTTC. This gives the protein CAWRRQGAGYTF.

The J gene is TRBJ2-1, the V gene TRBV11-2, with a weak D call TRBD1 (6 bases). V lost 5 bases and J 8 bases, leaving 22 bases between the germline ends. In germline, CDR1 is SGHAT, CDR2 FQNNGV. This CDR3 contains 16 residues. This CDR3 is CASSTRKSSGVDEQFF. CDR3 DNA sequence: TGTGCCAGCAGCACTCGAAAATCGTCAGGGGTCGATGAGCAGTTCTTC.

The chain has TRBV25-1 and TRBJ2-5; a possible D gene is TRBD1 (6 bases). The V end lost 8 bases, the J end lost 4 bases, and 14 bases lay between the germline ends. The germline V gene encodes CDR1 MGHDK and CDR2 SYGVNS. CDR3 length: 13 residues. CDR3 coding DNA: TGTGCCAGCGCATTAGTAGGGGGAGAGACCCAGTACTTC. Amino acid sequence: CASALVGGETQYF.

This clone has just a few counts. J is TRBJ1-2 and V is TRBV27; perhaps TRBD1 as D (5 bases). Deletions cut 5 bases from V and 4 bases from J, with 14 bases between. The CDR3 totals 14 residues. Germline CDR1 MNHEY, CDR2 SMNVEV (reference sequence). The CDR3 region is CASSPNQGFYGYTF. DNA for the CDR3: TGTGCCAGCAGTCCCAATCAGGGTTTCTATGGCTACACCTTC.

The chain is built from TRBV28 and TRBJ1-2; D possibly corresponds to TRBD1 (5 bases). Trimming removed 2 bases from V and 7 bases from J, with 11 bases in between. The germline V gene has CDR1 MDHEN and CDR2 SYDVKM. The CDR3 length is 13 residues. The CDR3 DNA reads TGTGCCAGCAGTTTAACGGCAGGGACTGGCTACACCTTC. It translates to CASSLTAGTGYTF.

V and J are TRBV4-1 and TRBJ2-3, with a possible D match to TRBD2 (5 bases). The V end was cut by 4 bases, the J end by 1 base, with 15 bases between. This CDR3 has 16 residues. Germline CDR1 is MGHRA and CDR2 is YSYEKL. The CDR3 DNA reads as TGCGCCAGCAGCCGGTCGGGTAGCGAAGGCACAGATACGCAGTATTTT. Translating gives CASSRSGSEGTDTQYF.

The chain employs TRBV6-5 and TRBJ1-1; 7 bases are a match to TRBD1. The CDR3 has 14 residues. Germline CDR1 and CDR2: MNHEY and SVGAGI. With V trimmed by 1 base and J by 5 bases, 4 bases remained unmatched. Here the CDR3 reads CASSYFNRGTEAFF. The CDR3 DNA sequence: TGTGCCAGCAGTTACTTCAACAGGGGTACTGAAGCTTTCTTT.

The chain carries TRBV6-6 and TRBJ1-1; D possibly corresponds to TRBD1 (6 bases). The ends were cut back, 2 bases at V and 2 bases at J, with 15 bases in the middle. The CDR3 runs 16 residues. Looked up from germline, CDR1 is MNHNY and CDR2 is SVGAGI (reference sequence). This CDR3 reads CASSYGTGHLNTEAFF. The CDR3 coding sequence is TGTGCCAGCAGTTACGGAACGGGACACCTAAACACTGAAGCTTTCTTT.

J is TRBJ2-2 and V is TRBV10-2; D perhaps matches TRBD1 (6 bases). Germline CDR1 and CDR2: WSHSY and SAAADI. The CDR3 is 15 residues long. Trimming removed 4 bases at V and 1 base at J, with 10 bases between. The DNA of the CDR3 is TGCGCCAGCAGTGGCTCAGGGGTGAACACCGGGGAGCTGTTTTTT. It encodes CASSGSGVNTGELFF.

The chain couples TRBV4-1 to TRBJ2-4, with a possible D match to TRBD1 (6 bases). In germline, CDR1 is MGHRA, CDR2 YSYEKL. With 0 bases removed from V and 0 bases from J, the gap between germline ends came to 18 bases. CDR3 length: 19 residues. The DNA for the CDR3 is TGCGCCAGCAGCCAAGATAGGGGGATGACCCCCTTAGCCAAAAACATTCAGTACTTC. Its translation is CASSQDRGMTPLAKNIQYF.

V and J are TRBV19 and TRBJ1-5, with TRBD1 as a possible D gene (6 bases). CDR3 length: 17 amino acids. Germline V gene sequence: CDR1 LNHDA, CDR2 SQIVND (reference sequence). The germline V and J ends were trimmed by 7 bases and 2 bases, with 21 bases remaining between them. This chain's CDR3 is CASTHSMWGARNQPQHF. Written as DNA, the CDR3 is TGTGCCAGTACCCATTCTATGTGGGGGGCCCGCAATCAGCCCCAGCATTTT.

This chain joins TRBV6-6 and TRBJ2-5, with 10 bases lining up with TRBD1. Germline V lookup: CDR1 MNHNY, CDR2 SVGAGI (reference sequence). Germline trimming cut 5 bases from V and 5 bases from J; bases unmatched to any gene: 5. CDR3 length: 14 amino acids. CDR3 in DNA: TGTGCCAGCAGTCGGGACAGGGGAGGGGAGACCCAGTACTTC. Protein sequence: CASSRDRGGETQYF.

The DNA for the CDR3 is TGTGCCAGCAGTCCGAGAACAGGGGGGTTTTATGGCTACACCTTC. Translation gives CASSPRTGGFYGYTF. V gene TRBV2 combines with J gene TRBJ1-2; 8 bases are shared with TRBD1. Unmatched junction bases numbered 10, after V lost 5 bases and J lost 5 bases. The CDR3 is made up of 15 amino acids. CDR1 is SNHLY, CDR2 FYNNEI, per germline.

This rearrangement joins TRBV9 to TRBJ1-1, with D hard to call. The CDR3 loop spans 17 amino acids. The germline V and J ends were trimmed by 0 bases and 1 base, with 16 bases remaining between them. The V gene's germline CDR1 is SGDLS and CDR2 YYNGEE. CDR3 bases: TGTGCCAGCAGCGTAGGCGAGCCAGTTCGAAGGAACACTGAAGCTTTCTTT. It translates to CASSVGEPVRRNTEAFF. The whole variable domain, remainder taken from reference TRBV9 and TRBJ1-1, is DSGVTQTPKHLITATGQRVTLRCSPRSGDLSVYWYQQSLDQGLQFLIQYYNGEERAKGNILERFSAQQFPDLHSELNLSSLELGDSALYFCASSVGEPVRRNTEAFFGQGTRLTVV.

The genes are TRBV7-2 and TRBJ1-6; D possibly corresponds to TRBD1 (6 bases). Trimming took 4 bases from V and 8 from J, leaving 15 bases between them. This CDR3 contains 15 residues. Germline lookup yields CDR1 SGHTA and CDR2 FQGNSA. The CDR3 DNA is TGTGCCAGCAGCTCTTCACATAGGGGGTATTCACCCCTCCACTTT. Translation gives CASSSSHRGYSPLHF.

The sample holds a few counts of this clone. This chain links TRBV5-4 with TRBJ1-2; tentative D call: TRBD1 (6 bases). This CDR3 is built from 15 residues. Germline CDR1 SGHNT, CDR2 YYREEE (reference sequence). The V end lost 0 bases, the J end lost 2 bases, and 11 bases lay between the germline ends. The CDR3 DNA reads as TGTGCCAGCAGCTTGGCAGGGGCGCAAAACTATGGCTACACCTTC. Amino acids: CASSLAGAQNYGYTF.